This TCR beta chain was captured in a study of T cells in Graves' hyperthyroidism and ophthalmopathy. This clonotype was recorded many times. TCR beta CDR3 regions were amplified from RNA transcripts. Carried out on the TCR CDR3, a first-round RT-PCR used the HTBI primer set. TCRdb reanalysed the multiplex PCR reads using MiXCR and keeps one entry per CDR3 protein. The table lists hundreds of thousands of distinct CDR3 sequences, around 15% of them singletons. V shed 6 bases and J 3 bases; nucleotides not matched to a gene: 2. The CDR3 has 14 residues. This clonotype was sampled from a woman between 18 and 30 years old with Graves' hyperthyroidism. The material sequenced was blood. The rearrangement links TRBV12-3 or TRBV12-4 to TRBJ2-7; 13 nucleotides agree with TRBD2. The CDR3 region has the DNA TGTGCCAGCAGGACTAGCGGGAGGAGCTACGAGCAGTACTTC. This translates into CASRTSGRSYEQYF.